What follows is one T cell receptor beta chain and its context. The data were taken from a study of molecular identifiers for immune sequencing clone quantification. Sorting was used to obtain naive CD8 T cells (CD8+CD4-CCR7+CD45RA+). MiXCR, applied by TCRdb to the PCR reads, yields one record per CDR3 protein. Of 50,000 to 65,000 distinct CDR3 sequences listed, 20% to 25% are singletons. V lost 1 base to trimming and J lost 5 bases, with 14 bases between them. Per the germline V gene, CDR1 is LNHDA and CDR2 is SQIVND (reference sequence). The CDR3 runs to 15 residues. This clonotype originated in a human donor in good health. Some libraries in this study had Jurkat cell RNA spiked in. The rearrangement joins TRBV19 to TRBJ1-2, with a weak D call TRBD1 (5 bases). Source material: naive CD8+ T cells from blood, with Jurkat cell RNA spiked in. Described subset: FACS-sorted CD8+CD4-CCR7+CD45RA+ naive T cells. The CDR3 DNA reads TGTGCCAGTAGTATAGGGTCCAGGGCTAGGTATGGCTACACCTTC. Protein product: CASSIGSRARYGYTF. The full variable domain, its missing parts supplied by reference TRBV19 and TRBJ1-2, is DGGITQSPKYLFRKEGQNVTLSCEQNLNHDAMYWYRQDPGQGLRLIYYSQIVNDFQKGDIAEGYSVSREKKESFPLTVTSAQKNPTAFYLCASSIGSRARYGYTFGSGTRLTVV.